This T cell receptor beta chain stems from a study of T cell changes during pregnancy in multiple sclerosis. The germline V gene has CDR1 MGHDK and CDR2 SYGVNS. The V and J ends lost 6 bases and 11 bases respectively, with 13 bases between them. This CDR3 region has 11 residues. Clones were sequenced by immunoSEQ multiplex PCR, and TCRdb holds only the in-frame ones, with some missing. The table shows roughly 63,000 clones, with approximately 93% occurring only once. The source is a female donor with multiple sclerosis, enrolled in a pregnancy study. The rearrangement uses TRBV25-1 and TRBJ1-1; D may be TRBD1 (6 bases). The sample was CD8+ T cells from peripheral blood mononuclear cells, taken in the second trimester of pregnancy. The CDR3 is CASSRGSRAFF. In DNA form, the CDR3 reads TGTGCCAGCAGCAGGGGTTCTAGGGCTTTCTTT.